This record concerns one TCR beta chain sequence. This CDR3 contains 16 residues. V shed 9 bases and J shed 0 bases, with 15 bases lying between them. From germline, CDR1 is MRHNA and CDR2 SNTAGT. As handled by the study authors: Using reference gene primer amplification, nucleated cell counts were estimated. The data were produced by immunoSEQ multiplex PCR, yet TCRdb's version contains in-frame clones alone and is incomplete. That table gives V, J and clone size, and the DNA gave D and trimming. Among under 250,000 clones listed, about 80% were seen once. The data derive from a study of blood T cell repertoires in COVID-19. Study context: Samples came from the United States, Italy and Spain, spanning acute and convalescent COVID-19. The analysed material was cDNA or gDNA that came from T cells, B-cell-depleted T cells, or PBMCs.

This clonotype was obtained from a woman aged 55-70 years with acute or convalescent COVID-19. The chain employs TRBV6-4 and TRBJ2-6; D might be TRBD2 (5 bases). The sequencing input was peripheral blood. Written as DNA, the CDR3 is TGTGCCAGACCCGCGCGGGCGAGCTCTGGGGCCAACGTCCTGACTTTC. Protein sequence: CARPARASSGANVLTF.